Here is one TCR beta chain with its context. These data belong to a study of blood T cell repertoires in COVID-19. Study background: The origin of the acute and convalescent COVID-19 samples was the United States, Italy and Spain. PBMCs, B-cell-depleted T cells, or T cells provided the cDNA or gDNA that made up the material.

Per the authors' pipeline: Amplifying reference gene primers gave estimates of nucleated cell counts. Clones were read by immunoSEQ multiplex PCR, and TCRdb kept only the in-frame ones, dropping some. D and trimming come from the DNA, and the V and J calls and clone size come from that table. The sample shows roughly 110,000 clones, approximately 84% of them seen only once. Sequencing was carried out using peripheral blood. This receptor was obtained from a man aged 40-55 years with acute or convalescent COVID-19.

CDR3: CASRTGGNSPLHF. CDR3 DNA: TGTGCCAGTCGGACAGGGGGTAATTCACCCCTCCACTTT. This chain joins TRBV19 and TRBJ1-6; TRBD1 matches at 10 bases. The length of the CDR3 is 13 residues. The germline gives CDR1 LNHDA, CDR2 SQIVND (reference sequence). The V and J ends lost 8 bases and 6 bases, in that order; junction bases with no gene match: 1.